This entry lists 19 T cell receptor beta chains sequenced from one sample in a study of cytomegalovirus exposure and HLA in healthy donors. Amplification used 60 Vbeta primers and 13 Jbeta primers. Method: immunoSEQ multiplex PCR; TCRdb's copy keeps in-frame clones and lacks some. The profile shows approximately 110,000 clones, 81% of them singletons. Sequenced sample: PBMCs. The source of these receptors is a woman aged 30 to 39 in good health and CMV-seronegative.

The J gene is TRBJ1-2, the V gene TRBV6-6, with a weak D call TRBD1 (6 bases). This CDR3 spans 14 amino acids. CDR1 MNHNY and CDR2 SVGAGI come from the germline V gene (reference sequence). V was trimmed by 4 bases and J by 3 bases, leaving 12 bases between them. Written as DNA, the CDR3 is TGTGCCAGCAGTTTGGGGGGGCGCGACTATGGCTACACCTTC. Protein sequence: CASSLGGRDYGYTF.

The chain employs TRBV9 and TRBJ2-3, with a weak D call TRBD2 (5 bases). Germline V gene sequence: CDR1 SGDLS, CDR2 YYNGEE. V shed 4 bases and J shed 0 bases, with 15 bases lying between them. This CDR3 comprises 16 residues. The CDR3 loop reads CASSLSSGPSTDTQYF. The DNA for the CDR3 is TGTGCCAGCAGCCTGTCCAGCGGCCCTAGCACAGATACGCAGTATTTT.

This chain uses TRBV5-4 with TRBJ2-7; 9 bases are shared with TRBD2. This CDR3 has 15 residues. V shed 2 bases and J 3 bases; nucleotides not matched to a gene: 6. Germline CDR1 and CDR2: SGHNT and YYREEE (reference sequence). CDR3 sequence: CASSFGGGRGYEQYF. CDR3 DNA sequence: TGTGCCAGCAGCTTTGGTGGCGGGAGGGGCTACGAGCAGTACTTC.

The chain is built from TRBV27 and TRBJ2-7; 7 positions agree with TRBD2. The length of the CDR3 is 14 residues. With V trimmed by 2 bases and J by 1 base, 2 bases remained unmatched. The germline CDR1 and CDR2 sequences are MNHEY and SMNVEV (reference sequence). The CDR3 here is CASSLTAGSYEQYF. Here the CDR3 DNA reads TGTGCCAGCAGTTTAACAGCGGGATCCTACGAGCAGTACTTC.

The DNA for the CDR3 is TGTGCCAGCAGTGCCCAGGGAAACACCATATATTTT. This sequence encodes CASSAQGNTIYF. The rearrangement joins TRBV2 to TRBJ1-3; D ambiguous. In germline, CDR1 is SNHLY, CDR2 FYNNEI. The ends were cut back, 4 bases at V and 4 bases at J, with 5 bases in the middle. This CDR3 contains 12 residues. The full variable domain, with the rest looked up from reference TRBV2 and TRBJ1-3, is EPEVTQTPSHQVTQMGQEVILRCVPISNHLYFYWYRQILGQKVEFLVSFYNNEISEKSEIFDDQFSVERPDGSNFTLKIRSTKLEDSAMYFCASSAQGNTIYFGEGSWLTVV.

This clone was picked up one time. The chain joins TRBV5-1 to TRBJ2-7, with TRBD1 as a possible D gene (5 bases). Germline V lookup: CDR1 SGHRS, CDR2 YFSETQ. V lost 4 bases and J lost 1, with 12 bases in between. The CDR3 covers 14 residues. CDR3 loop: CASSPRQTSYEQYF. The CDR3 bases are TGCGCCAGCAGCCCTAGACAGACATCCTACGAGCAGTACTTC.

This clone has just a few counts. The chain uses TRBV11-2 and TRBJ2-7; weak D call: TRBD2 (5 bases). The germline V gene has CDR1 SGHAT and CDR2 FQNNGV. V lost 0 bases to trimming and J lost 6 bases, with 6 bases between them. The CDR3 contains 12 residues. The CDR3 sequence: CASSLDGIEQYF. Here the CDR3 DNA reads TGTGCCAGCAGCTTAGACGGGATCGAGCAGTACTTC.

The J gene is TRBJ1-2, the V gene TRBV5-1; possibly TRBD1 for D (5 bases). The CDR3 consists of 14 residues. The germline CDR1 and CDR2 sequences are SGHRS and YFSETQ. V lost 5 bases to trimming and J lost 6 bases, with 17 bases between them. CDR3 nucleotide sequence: TGCGCCAGCAGAGGCAGGGAGGGAATAAATGGCTACACCTTC. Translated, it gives CASRGREGINGYTF.

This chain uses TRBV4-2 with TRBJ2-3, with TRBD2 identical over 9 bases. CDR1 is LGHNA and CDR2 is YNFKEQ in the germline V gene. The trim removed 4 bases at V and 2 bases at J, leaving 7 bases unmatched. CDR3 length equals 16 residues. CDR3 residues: CASSPRLAGPTDTQYF. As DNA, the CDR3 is TGTGCCAGCAGCCCCCGGCTAGCGGGACCCACAGATACGCAGTATTTT.

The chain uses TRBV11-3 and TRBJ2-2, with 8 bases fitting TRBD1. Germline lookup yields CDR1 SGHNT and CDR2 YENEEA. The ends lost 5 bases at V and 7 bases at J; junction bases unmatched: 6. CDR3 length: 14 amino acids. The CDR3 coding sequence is TGTGCCAGCAGCACCCGACAGGGGAGCGGGGAGCTGTTTTTT. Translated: CASSTRQGSGELFF.

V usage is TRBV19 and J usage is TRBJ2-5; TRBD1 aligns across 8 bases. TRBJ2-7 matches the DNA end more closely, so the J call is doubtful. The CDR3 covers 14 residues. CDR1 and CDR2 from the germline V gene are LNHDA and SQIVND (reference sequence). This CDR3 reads CASSRTGSSYEQYF. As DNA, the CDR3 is TGTGCCAGTAGTAGGACAGGGTCCTCCTACGAGCAGTACTTC.

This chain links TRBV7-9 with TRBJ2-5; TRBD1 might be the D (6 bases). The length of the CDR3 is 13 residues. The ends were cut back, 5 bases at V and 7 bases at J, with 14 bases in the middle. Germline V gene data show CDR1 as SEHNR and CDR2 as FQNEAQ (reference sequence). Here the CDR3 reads CASSRTASGTQYF. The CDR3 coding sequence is TGTGCCAGCAGCCGGACAGCCTCGGGGACCCAGTACTTC. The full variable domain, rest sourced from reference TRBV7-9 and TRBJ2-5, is DTGVSQNPRHKITKRGQNVTFRCDPISEHNRLYWYRQTLGQGPEFLTYFQNEAQLEKSRLLSDRFSAERPKGSFSTLEIQRTEQGDSAMYLCASSRTASGTQYFGPGTRLLVL.

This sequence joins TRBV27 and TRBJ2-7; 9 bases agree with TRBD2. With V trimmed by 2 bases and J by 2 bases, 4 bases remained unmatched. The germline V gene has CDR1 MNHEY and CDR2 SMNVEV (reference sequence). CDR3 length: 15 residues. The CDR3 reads CASSLGGRAAYEQYF. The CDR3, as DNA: TGTGCCAGCAGTTTAGGCGGGAGGGCGGCCTACGAGCAGTACTTC.

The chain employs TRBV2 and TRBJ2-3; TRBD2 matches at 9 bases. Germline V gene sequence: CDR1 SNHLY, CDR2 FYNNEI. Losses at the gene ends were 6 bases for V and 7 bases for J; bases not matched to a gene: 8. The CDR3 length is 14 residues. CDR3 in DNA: TGTGCCAGCAGGGCTAGCGGGGAAGGGAATACGCAGTATTTT. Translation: CASRASGEGNTQYF.

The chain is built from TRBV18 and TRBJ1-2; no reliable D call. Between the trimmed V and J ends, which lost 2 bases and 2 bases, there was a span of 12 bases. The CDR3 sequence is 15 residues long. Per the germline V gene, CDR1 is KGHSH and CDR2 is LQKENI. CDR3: CASSPSRPGNYGYTF. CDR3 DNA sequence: TGTGCCAGCTCACCATCACGTCCGGGGAACTATGGCTACACCTTC.

The DNA of the CDR3 is TGTGCCACAGGAGGGCTGAACACTGAAGCTTTCTTT. This gives the protein CATGGLNTEAFF. The chain has TRBV27 and TRBJ1-1; no clear D. V dropped 10 bases and J dropped 0 bases, with 9 bases sitting between them. Per the germline V gene, CDR1 is MNHEY and CDR2 is SMNVEV (reference sequence). The CDR3 sequence is 12 residues long.

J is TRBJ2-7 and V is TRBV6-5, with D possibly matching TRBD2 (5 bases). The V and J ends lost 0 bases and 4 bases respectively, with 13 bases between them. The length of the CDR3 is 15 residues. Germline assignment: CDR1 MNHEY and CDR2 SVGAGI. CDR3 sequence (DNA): TGTGCCAGCAGTTACTCGGTCAACGGGGTTTACGAGCAGTACTTC. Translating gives CASSYSVNGVYEQYF.

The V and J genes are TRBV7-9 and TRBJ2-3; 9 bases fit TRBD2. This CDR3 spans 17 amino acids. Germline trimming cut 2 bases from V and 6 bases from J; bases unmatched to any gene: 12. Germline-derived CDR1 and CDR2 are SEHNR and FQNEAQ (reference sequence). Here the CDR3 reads CASSLLVSGRRGDTQYF. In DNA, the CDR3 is TGTGCCAGCAGCTTATTGGTTAGCGGGAGAAGGGGTGATACGCAGTATTTT.

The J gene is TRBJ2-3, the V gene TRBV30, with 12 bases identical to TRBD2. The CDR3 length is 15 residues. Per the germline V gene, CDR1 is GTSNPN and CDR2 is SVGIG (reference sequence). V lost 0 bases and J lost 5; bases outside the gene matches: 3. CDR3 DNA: TGTGCCTGGAGTGTTTTGGGACTAGCGGGAGATACGCAGTATTTT. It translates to CAWSVLGLAGDTQYF.